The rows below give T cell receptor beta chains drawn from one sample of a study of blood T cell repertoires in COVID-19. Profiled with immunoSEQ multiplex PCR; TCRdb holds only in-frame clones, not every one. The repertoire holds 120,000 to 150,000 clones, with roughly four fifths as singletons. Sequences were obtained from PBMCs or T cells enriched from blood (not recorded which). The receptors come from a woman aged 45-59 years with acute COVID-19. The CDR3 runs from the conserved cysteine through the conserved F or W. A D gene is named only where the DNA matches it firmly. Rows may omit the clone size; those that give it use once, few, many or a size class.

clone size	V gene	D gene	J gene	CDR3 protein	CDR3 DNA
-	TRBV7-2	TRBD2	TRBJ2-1	CASSQGLAHYNEQFF	TGTGCCAGCAGCCAGGGACTAGCTCACTACAATGAGCAGTTCTTC
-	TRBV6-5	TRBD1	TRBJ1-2	CASRTGENYGYTF	TGTGCCAGCAGAACAGGGGAAAACTATGGCTACACCTTC
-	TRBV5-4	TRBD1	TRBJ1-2	CASSLSGTGGGYTF	TGTGCCAGCAGCTTGTCTGGGACAGGAGGTGGCTACACCTTC
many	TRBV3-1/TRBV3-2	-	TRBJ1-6	CASSQAQNSPLHF	TGTGCCAGCAGCCAGGCACAAAATTCACCCCTCCACTTT
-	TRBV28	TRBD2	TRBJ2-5	CASTQDSGRGQETQYF	TGTGCCAGCACCCAAGATAGCGGGAGGGGTCAAGAGACCCAGTACTTC
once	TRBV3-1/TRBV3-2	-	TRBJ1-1	CASSPHGDSAMNTEAFF	TGTGCCAGCAGCCCACACGGTGACAGTGCGATGAACACTGAAGCTTTCTTT
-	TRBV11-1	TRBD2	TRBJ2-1	CASSFLAGVRYNEQFF	TGTGCCAGCAGCTTTCTAGCGGGGGTTCGCTACAATGAGCAGTTCTTC
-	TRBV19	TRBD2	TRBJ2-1	CASSIPTSGREQFF	TGTGCCAGTAGTATCCCCACTAGCGGGAGAGAGCAGTTCTTC
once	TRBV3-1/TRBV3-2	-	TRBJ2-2	CASSETNTGELFF	TGTGCCAGCAGCGAGACGAACACCGGGGAGCTGTTTTTT
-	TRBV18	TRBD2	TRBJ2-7	CASSPSGRGSEQYF	TGTGCCAGCTCACCGAGCGGGAGAGGCTCCGAGCAGTACTTC
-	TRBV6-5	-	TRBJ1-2	CASSPGGGYYGYTF	TGTGCCAGCAGTCCCGGGGGGGGATACTATGGCTACACCTTC
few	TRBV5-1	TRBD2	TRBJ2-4	CASRGSGSGHIQYF	TGCGCCAGCAGAGGAAGCGGGAGTGGGCACATTCAGTACTTC
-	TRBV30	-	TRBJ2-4	CAWSHAGWVAKNIQYF	TGTGCCTGGAGCCATGCGGGATGGGTGGCCAAAAACATTCAGTACTTC
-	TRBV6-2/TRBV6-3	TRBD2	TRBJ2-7	CASSYPRVAGGSYEQYF	TGTGCCAGCAGTTACCCACGTGTAGCGGGGGGCTCCTACGAGCAGTACTTC
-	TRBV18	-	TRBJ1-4	CASSPPVGATNEKLFF	TGTGCCAGCTCACCACCGGTGGGCGCAACTAATGAAAAACTGTTTTTT
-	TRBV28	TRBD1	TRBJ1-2	CASSSGQGGGYTF	TGTGCCAGCAGTTCTGGACAGGGAGGAGGCTACACCTTC
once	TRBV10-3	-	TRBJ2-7	CAISAADGSYEQYF	TGTGCCATCAGTGCAGCGGACGGTTCCTACGAGCAGTACTTC
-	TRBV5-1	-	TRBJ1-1	CASSLTAGRGGTEAFF	TGCGCCAGCAGCCTAACCGCCGGCCGTGGGGGGACTGAAGCTTTCTTT
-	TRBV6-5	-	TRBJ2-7	CASSPEAGASYEQYF	TGTGCCAGCAGTCCTGAAGCGGGTGCTTCATACGAGCAGTACTTC
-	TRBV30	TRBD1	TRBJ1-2	CAWSGGTVLPRTF	TGTGCCTGGAGTGGGGGGACAGTCCTCCCTCGCACCTTC
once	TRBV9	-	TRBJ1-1	CASSRQAMNTEAFF	TGTGCCAGCAGCAGACAAGCCATGAACACTGAAGCTTTCTTT
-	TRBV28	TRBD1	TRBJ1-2	CASSSFPGQGGYGYTF	TGTGCCAGCAGTTCCTTCCCCGGACAGGGGGGCTATGGCTACACCTTC
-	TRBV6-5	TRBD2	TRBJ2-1	CASYPGASGSREQFF	TGTGCCAGTTACCCAGGGGCTAGCGGGAGCCGGGAGCAGTTCTTC
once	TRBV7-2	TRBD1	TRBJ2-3	CASSLDDRAQYF	TGTGCCAGCAGCTTAGATGACAGGGCGCAGTATTTT
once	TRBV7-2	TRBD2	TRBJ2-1	CASLRALAGAPEQFF	TGTGCCAGCTTGAGAGCCCTAGCGGGAGCCCCTGAGCAGTTCTTC
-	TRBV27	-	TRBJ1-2	CASTQRGGRGYTF	TGTGCCAGCACCCAACGGGGGGGTCGAGGCTACACCTTC
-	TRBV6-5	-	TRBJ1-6	CASSYGTYNSPLHF	TGTGCCAGCAGTTACGGGACTTATAATTCACCCCTCCACTTT
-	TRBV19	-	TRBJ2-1	CASNRELSGNEQFF	TGTGCCAGTAATCGGGAGTTGTCAGGGAATGAGCAGTTCTTC
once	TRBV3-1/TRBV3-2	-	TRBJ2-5	CASSQAGSGSQETQYF	TGTGCCAGCAGCCAGGCGGGCAGCGGAAGCCAAGAGACCCAGTACTTC
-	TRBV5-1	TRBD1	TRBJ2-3	CASLFGTGGLTGTDTQYF	TGCGCCAGTCTATTTGGGACAGGGGGCCTTACCGGCACAGATACGCAGTATTTT
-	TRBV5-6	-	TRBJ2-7	CASSWATEQYF	TGTGCCAGCAGCTGGGCGACGGAGCAGTACTTC
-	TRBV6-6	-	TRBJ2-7	CASSYAGSYEQYF	TGTGCCAGCAGTTACGCAGGCTCCTACGAGCAGTACTTC
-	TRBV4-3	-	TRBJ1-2	CASSQDGQAIYGYTF	TGCGCCAGCAGCCAAGATGGCCAGGCGATCTATGGCTACACCTTC
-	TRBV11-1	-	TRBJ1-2	CASAPRGWNYGYTF	TGTGCCAGCGCACCGCGGGGCTGGAACTATGGCTACACCTTC
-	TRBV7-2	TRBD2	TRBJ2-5	CASSPPGLAGATETQYF	TGTGCCAGCAGCCCCCCGGGACTAGCGGGAGCGACGGAGACCCAGTACTTC
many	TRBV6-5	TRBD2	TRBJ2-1	CASKKGREWYNEQFF	TGTGCCAGCAAGAAGGGGCGGGAGTGGTACAATGAGCAGTTCTTC